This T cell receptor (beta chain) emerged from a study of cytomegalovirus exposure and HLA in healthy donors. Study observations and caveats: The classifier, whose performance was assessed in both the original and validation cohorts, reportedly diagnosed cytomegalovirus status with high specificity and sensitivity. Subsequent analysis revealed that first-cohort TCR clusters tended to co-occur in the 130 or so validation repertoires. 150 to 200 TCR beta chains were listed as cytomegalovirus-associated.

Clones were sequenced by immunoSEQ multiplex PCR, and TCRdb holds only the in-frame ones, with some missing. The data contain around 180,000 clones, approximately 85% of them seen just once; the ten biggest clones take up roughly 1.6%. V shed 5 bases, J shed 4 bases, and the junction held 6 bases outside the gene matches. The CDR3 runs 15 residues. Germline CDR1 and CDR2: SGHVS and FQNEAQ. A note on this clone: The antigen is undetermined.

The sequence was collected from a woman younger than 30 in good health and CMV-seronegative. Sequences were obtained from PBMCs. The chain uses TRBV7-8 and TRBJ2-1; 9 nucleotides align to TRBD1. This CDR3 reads CASSVGTGTYNEQFF. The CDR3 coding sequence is TGTGCCAGCAGCGTTGGGACAGGGACTTACAATGAGCAGTTCTTC.